This T cell receptor (beta chain) originates from a study of blood T cell repertoires in COVID-19. Study overall: The study counted Cohort 3 donors as recovered given two negative PCRs, clearance, or symptom resolution.

Libraries were prepared by immunoSEQ multiplex PCR; TCRdb keeps only in-frame clonotypes and omits some of them. The table includes 150,000 to 200,000 clones, 86% detected once. Trimming left V 4 bases short and J 8 bases short, with 15 bases between. Germline lookup yields CDR1 SGHDT and CDR2 YYEEEE. CDR3 length equals 13 residues. Source material: PBMCs or T cells enriched from blood (not recorded which). The rearrangement links TRBV5-6 to TRBJ1-2; D call uncertain. The clonotype comes from a woman aged 40 to 50 in a cohort exposed to, infected with or recovered from COVID-19 (not recorded which). CDR3 loop: CASSPTLTRGYTF. The CDR3, as DNA: TGTGCCAGCAGCCCCACCCTGACAAGAGGCTACACCTTC.